This TCR beta chain was observed in a study of cytomegalovirus exposure and HLA in healthy donors (dated by TCRdb to the late 2010s). Regarding the research as a whole: An earlier analysis of roughly 570 of the donors reported around 280 Gb of sequence data and 117 million unique TCR beta sequences obtained from around 190 million T cells. Roughly 300 gigabases of sequencing data and around 85 million unique TCR sequences made up an early release that covered around 640 HLA-typed donors. Of the roughly 400 genotyped donors, about 80% fell in the genetic ancestry cluster associated with self-reported Caucasian donors. The aim of the study was to test whether cataloging public T cell receptors could identify signatures of past pathogen exposure. The study profiled the T cell repertoires of about 720 subjects by immunosequencing and related them to cytomegalovirus serostatus. A separate validation cohort of about 110 different subjects was used in addition to the roughly 640-subject first cohort. To predict cytomegalovirus infection status, the study combined high-throughput TCR immunosequencing, statistical association of individual TCRs with disease status, and machine learning. In a later analysis, previously published TCR beta repertoires from hundreds of donors were re-analyzed and high-resolution HLA genotyping was added so that TCR occurrence patterns could be studied. Rather than drawing on any new phenotypic data, the later analysis identified candidate immune exposures from TCR beta sequences and the way those sequences occurred across donors. An earlier analysis of around 540 of the donors applied high-throughput TCR beta sequencing to assess whether each TCR beta V gene segment acted as functional or pseudogenic. Donor age, sex, ethnicity and CMV serostatus were compiled together with the repertoire data. In a later genetic analysis, genome-wide SNP genotypes for about three fifths of the roughly 670 donors were used, and that subset was treated as a discovery cohort. Every repertoire in the discovery cohort had been generated on one and the same sequencing platform. HLA typing covered class I and class II loci at four-digit resolution. Typing coverage differed by locus: A, B, C, DRB1 and DQB1 were typed in roughly 629-630 donors, DQA1 in 500 to 550, DPA1 in some 610, and DPB1 in around 440. Five DR-DQ haplotypes were treated as single units for association and clustering because of strong linkage in the cohort. Among approximately 370 genotyped donors of the cohort, an average of approximately 240,000 unique TCR beta nucleotide sequences was sequenced per donor, of which 15% to 20% were non-productive.

The CDR3 contains 15 residues, cysteine and phenylalanine counted. The kept DNA is CDR3 alone, 45 bases in frame from the first base. For CDR1 and CDR2, the germline V gene lists MDHEN and SYDVKM. V trim: 2 bases; J trim: 4 bases; unmatched bases: 8. To prepare the library, the immunoSEQ multiplex PCR assay was applied. The multiplex PCR relied on a mix of 60 forward primers for TCR Vbeta segments and 13 reverse primers for TCR Jbeta segments. The CDR3 region of rearranged TCR beta genes was amplified from genomic DNA by a multiplex PCR assay. Amplified TCR beta libraries were sequenced as 87-base-pair reads on the Illumina HiSeq System. The authors' analysis ran thus. A later analysis counted around 72 million unique TCR beta chains across the 666 repertoires, and roughly 10 million of these chains were shared by at least two donors. To remove PCR and sequencing errors, raw reads were error-corrected and collapsed into unique sequences using a nearest-neighbor algorithm that merged closely related sequences. Alignment of CDR3 sequences to IMGT reference sequences was used to assign V, D and J gene segments. For a sequence to be retained, a match of at least six nucleotides to both a V gene segment and a J gene segment was required. Rearrangements were classified as productive when the CDR3 lacked stop codons and remained in frame with V and J, and all other rearrangements were classified as non-productive. CDR3 was defined according to IMGT convention as the region running from the second conserved V-encoded cysteine to the conserved J-encoded phenylalanine. Sequences without an unambiguous match to a single V gene segment were excluded from the earlier analysis of a few hundred of the donors. In an earlier analysis of approximately 500 of the donors, a V segment was called functional when productive rearrangements were above 56.7%, and segregating when the standard deviation between donors exceeded 5%. A statistical classification framework was developed to diagnose cytomegalovirus status using the catalog of TCR beta chain sequences. A later analysis assigned V and J genes by comparing TCR nucleotide sequences with IMGT/GENE-DB human TR gene sequences. The TCRdist pipeline was used in a later analysis to assign CDR3 sequences and most-parsimonious VDJ recombination scenarios. A later analysis defined each TCR beta chain by its CDR3 amino acid sequence plus V-gene family, and excluded reads lacking a unique V-gene family. In a later analysis, nearly 600 highly shared, low-generation-probability nucleotide sequences were removed to address suspected cross-contamination and a sequencing artifact. In a later analysis, a clonal expansion index for each public chain was calculated from normalized within-repertoire ranks of inferred template counts. In a later analysis, generation probabilities were computed with a VDJ recombination model fitted to out-of-frame rearrangements, and the resulting probabilities were checked against IGoR. A later analysis scored TCR-TCR, TCR-HLA and TCR-CMV co-occurrence with hypergeometric tests, applying a repertoire-size bias correction to TCR pairs. False discovery rates were estimated in a later analysis by permuting HLA or CMV assignments 20 times. In a later analysis, co-occurring TCRs were grouped using DBSCAN, and TCRdist sequence similarity was added for clustering within HLA-allele-positive subsets. Repertoires with fewer than 30,000 or more than 120,000 public chains, plus five repertoires with anomalous nucleotide sharing, were excluded from co-occurrence clustering. TCRdb limited this immuneACCESS table to in-frame rearrangements with V and J called. A share of clones is missing; checked studies link under half to unresolved V genes, and the rest is unexplained. For V, J and clone size, that table is used; D and trimming come from the DNA. Counted in this sample were some 120,000 clones; roughly three quarters of them appeared once. Around 4.5% of the sample is held by the ten biggest clonotypes.

Findings and caveats that apply to the study as a whole: An earlier analysis of around 540 of the donors showed that most TCR beta V segments appeared in productive rearrangements either about 87% or about 30% of the time, which broadly matched IMGT annotations. In a later analysis, TCR association rates were found to vary across HLA loci, with the most associated TCRs seen for DRB1 alleles and the fewest for HLA-C alleles. It was suggested by the authors that the approach could potentially be generalized to other disease states and immunological phenotypes. Assigning TCR associations to individual alleles was difficult when HLA alleles, especially DR and DQ, strongly co-occurred. Correlated functional status among segregating V segments might reflect linkage disequilibrium, but an unknown experimental factor could not be ruled out. Sequencing depth was assumed to be roughly uniform across donors in the presence/absence analyses, though that assumption may not hold. The classifier was reported to diagnose cytomegalovirus status with high specificity and sensitivity in both the original and validation cohorts. Because HLA typing was missing for some donors at each locus, association tests included only the typed subset. A cluster of highly shared sequence variants was judged likely to be a technical artifact of the sequencing pipeline. Because the 87-base-pair reads could not distinguish some IMGT-functional V segments, including TRBV6-2 and TRBV6-3, those segments were excluded. The only immune exposure information available for the cohort was CMV serostatus. In vitro tests confirmed that a few of the cytomegalovirus-associated TCR beta chains recognize cytomegalovirus antigens. Compared with the 666-donor mean, donors in an Asian-associated ancestry cluster had fewer N-insertions in productive TCRs, according to a later genetic analysis. According to a later analysis, most CMV-associated TCR beta chains appeared to be HLA-restricted, and the HLA associations seemed to be driven largely by CMV exposure. The cohort was sequenced for TCR beta chains only, and without alpha or paired-chain data the features that could be detected were limited. Because counts were too low, 15 to 20 rarely observed V segments, including chromosome 9 orphons, were excluded from the earlier analysis of 587 of the donors. A further reported finding was that TCR beta sequences accurately predicted the HLA-A and HLA-B alleles for most subjects in the first cohort. A later genetic analysis associated a missense DCLRE1C variant with V-gene and J-gene trimming of TCR beta chains, and an independent cohort replicated the association. Compared with equally common non-associated chains, HLA-associated TCR beta chains in a later analysis were more clonally expanded and had lower generation probabilities. Several of the top co-occurrence clusters appeared to be linked to parvovirus B19, influenza, CMV and Epstein-Barr virus, according to a later analysis. Across donors, most TCR sequences were observed very rarely, whereas some public TCRs were present in many individuals. A total of 164 TCR beta chains were listed by the study as associated with cytomegalovirus. A later analysis associated about 17,000 TCR beta sequences with specific HLA alleles at a false discovery rate of 0.05.

In total, around 600 healthy bone marrow donors made up the cohort. At the time of sampling, every cohort member was nominally healthy, though immune exposures that went unrecorded were likely present. The donor tested CMV seropositive and was one of the 289 seropositive cohort members. Every donor gave a peripheral blood sample, and the peripheral blood mononuclear cells from that sample were used for TCR beta sequencing. The Qiagen DNeasy Blood Extraction Kit was used to extract genomic DNA from the blood cell samples. This clone showed up just once. This clone's antigen is unknown. Base quality data are lacking; no much larger clone is found one base away.

The sequence was obtained from a man aged 25-45 years in good health and CMV-seropositive. The chain is assembled from TRBV28 and TRBJ2-7, and 7 junction bases match TRBD2. Specimen: PBMCs. The bases are TGTGCCAGCAGTTTAGAGGGCGGGAGTTGGTACGAGCAGTACTTC. This sequence encodes CASSLEGGSWYEQYF.